These 21 T cell receptor beta chains share one sample of origin, sequenced in a study of T cell responses to AZD1222 COVID-19 vaccine. TCRdb's copy holds only in-frame clones and misses some; the assay was immunoSEQ multiplex PCR. The profile shows 120,000 or so clones, roughly 87% of them singletons. The specimen comprised peripheral blood, sampled on day 0 of AZD1222 vaccination. The receptors stem from an adult in good health.

The rearrangement links TRBV7-2 to TRBJ1-2; 7 positions match TRBD1. V gave up 4 bases and J gave up 3 bases; unmatched junction bases: 8. The CDR3 sequence is 15 residues long. CDR1 is SGHTA and CDR2 is FQGNSA in the germline V gene. CDR3 sequence: CASSSPLTGHYGYTF. The DNA for the CDR3 is TGTGCCAGCAGCTCCCCTTTGACAGGGCACTATGGCTACACCTTC.

The chain uses TRBV7-9 and TRBJ2-6; D uncertain. The CDR3 is made up of 15 amino acids. Trimming pared 5 bases from V and 0 bases from J, leaving 8 bases between. CDR1 SEHNR and CDR2 FQNEAQ come from the germline V gene (reference sequence). CDR3 protein: CASSPGTSGANVLTF. CDR3 coding DNA: TGTGCCAGCAGCCCCGGTACCTCTGGGGCCAACGTCCTGACTTTC.

The rearrangement links TRBV18 to TRBJ2-2; D not resolved. This CDR3 is built from 12 residues. Germline loops: CDR1 KGHSH, CDR2 LQKENI. The V and J ends lost 6 bases and 2 bases respectively, with 4 bases between them. The CDR3 protein is CASSSNTGELFF. CDR3 DNA: TGTGCCAGCTCTTCCAACACCGGGGAGCTGTTTTTT. The full variable domain, its missing parts supplied by reference TRBV18 and TRBJ2-2, is NAGVMQNPRHLVRRRGQEARLRCSPMKGHSHVYWYRQLPEEGLKFMVYLQKENIIDESGMPKERFSAEFPKEGPSILRIQQVVRGDSAAYFCASSSNTGELFFGEGSRLTVL.

The rearrangement joins TRBV19 to TRBJ1-5; the D is unclear. Looked up from germline, CDR1 is LNHDA and CDR2 is SQIVND (reference sequence). V lost 3 bases and J 6 bases, leaving 21 bases between the germline ends. This CDR3 spans 17 amino acids. The CDR3 coding sequence is TGTGCCAGTAGTATCGAGACCGGGTCCCATAGGAGTCAGCCCCAGCATTTT. This gives the protein CASSIETGSHRSQPQHF.

This clone appeared a single time. The chain combines TRBV19 with TRBJ1-3; D may be TRBD1 (6 bases). The germline V and J ends were trimmed by 6 bases and 0 bases, with 12 bases remaining between them. There are 15 residues in the CDR3. Germline V gives CDR1 LNHDA, CDR2 SQIVND (reference sequence). CDR3 region: CASRRQASSGNTIYF. The CDR3, as DNA: TGTGCCAGTAGAAGACAGGCGAGCTCTGGAAACACCATATATTTT.

In DNA form, the CDR3 reads TGTGCCAGCAGTCAAGGACTAGCGGGGGGCGCGAACACCGGGGAGCTGTTTTTT. Translated: CASSQGLAGGANTGELFF. The rearrangement links TRBV2 to TRBJ2-2; 14 nucleotides align to TRBD2. The trim removed 5 bases at V and 0 bases at J, leaving 5 bases unmatched. The germline V gene encodes CDR1 SNHLY and CDR2 FYNNEI. CDR3 length equals 18 residues.

V gene TRBV28 combines with J gene TRBJ2-3, with 9 bases matching TRBD2. The CDR3 covers 17 residues. With V trimmed by 7 bases and J by 5 bases, 16 bases remained unmatched. The germline CDR1 and CDR2 sequences are MDHEN and SYDVKM. The CDR3 sequence: CASTPRRGGGAEDTQYF. In DNA, the CDR3 is TGTGCCAGCACCCCCAGAAGGGGCGGGGGGGCGGAAGATACGCAGTATTTT.

This CDR3 is CASSLAVAGALGATGELFF. Here the CDR3 DNA reads TGTGCCAGCAGCTTGGCGGTAGCGGGGGCCCTCGGGGCCACCGGGGAGCTGTTTTTT. V is TRBV5-6 and J is TRBJ2-2; 9 nucleotides align to TRBD2. With V trimmed by 0 bases and J by 4 bases, 13 bases remained unmatched. The CDR3 totals 19 residues. Germline V gives CDR1 SGHDT, CDR2 YYEEEE. The variable domain in full, completed from reference TRBV5-6 and TRBJ2-2, reads DAGVTQSPTHLIKTRGQQVTLRCSPKSGHDTVSWYQQALGQGPQFIFQYYEEEERQRGNFPDRFSGHQFPNYSSELNVNALLLGDSALYLCASSLAVAGALGATGELFFGEGSRLTVL.

This clone was detected only a few times. The rearrangement links TRBV28 to TRBJ1-2, with TRBD1 as a possible D gene (6 bases). V shed 5 bases and J shed 8 bases, with 27 bases lying between them. CDR3 length: 17 residues. Germline lookup yields CDR1 MDHEN and CDR2 SYDVKM. This CDR3 is CASSPQGLRQGLGGYTF. The CDR3, as DNA: TGTGCCAGCAGTCCGCAGGGGTTAAGGCAGGGGCTGGGGGGCTACACCTTC.

The CDR3 DNA is TGTGCCAGCAGGCCAAGTGGGGACAGGAGTAACACTGAAGCTTTCTTT. This translates into CASRPSGDRSNTEAFF. V usage is TRBV7-3 and J usage is TRBJ1-1, with 8 bases that match TRBD1. Germline assignment: CDR1 SGHTA and CDR2 FQGTGA. Trimming removed 6 bases from V and 2 bases from J; junction bases left unmatched: 11. The CDR3 consists of 16 residues.

This clone was observed a few times. This chain links TRBV10-3 with TRBJ1-3, with 11 positions matching TRBD1. Trimming took 6 bases from V and 1 from J; bases not matched to a gene: 8. The CDR3 contains 17 residues. CDR1 and CDR2 from the germline V gene are ENHRY and SYGVKD. CDR3 protein: CAIRRDRGSTSGNTIYF. The CDR3 DNA follows: TGTGCCATCAGACGGGACAGGGGGTCAACTTCTGGAAACACCATATATTTT.

This chain joins TRBV15 and TRBJ2-7; D is possibly TRBD2 (6 bases). This CDR3 is 14 amino acids long. V was clipped by 5 bases and J by 3 bases, with 14 bases between them. Germline V lookup: CDR1 LNHNV, CDR2 YYDKDF (reference sequence). CDR3 residues: CATSAAGTGYEQYF. DNA for the CDR3: TGTGCCACCAGCGCTGCCGGGACTGGCTACGAGCAGTACTTC.

V usage is TRBV2 and J usage is TRBJ1-2; TRBD1 agrees at 12 bases. From germline, CDR1 is SNHLY and CDR2 FYNNEI. The V and J ends lost 7 bases and 2 bases, in that order; junction bases with no gene match: 5. This CDR3 is 15 amino acids long. The CDR3 loop reads CASTPGQGANYGYTF. CDR3 sequence (DNA): TGTGCCAGCACCCCGGGACAGGGGGCGAACTATGGCTACACCTTC.

The V call is TRBV13, the J call TRBJ1-3; D is undetermined. The V gene lost 5 bases and the J gene lost 0 bases, with 14 bases spanning the gap. This CDR3 is 16 amino acids long. Germline V gives CDR1 PRHDT, CDR2 FYEKMQ (reference sequence). The CDR3 nucleotides read TGTGCCAGCAGCCCGGCCCGGGGTAGCTCTGGAAACACCATATATTTT. This codes for CASSPARGSSGNTIYF.

This rearrangement joins TRBV2 to TRBJ1-2; D gene unclear. Germline V gives CDR1 SNHLY, CDR2 FYNNEI. Trimming left V 5 bases short and J 4 bases short, with 11 bases between. The CDR3 runs to 13 residues. The CDR3 is CASSTTETYGYTF. The CDR3 bases are TGTGCCAGCAGTACGACGGAAACCTATGGCTACACCTTC.

A single count supports this clone. The chain links TRBV13 to TRBJ2-7; no clear D. Germline V gives CDR1 PRHDT, CDR2 FYEKMQ (reference sequence). This CDR3 is 16 amino acids long. The V and J ends lost 2 bases and 2 bases respectively, with 16 bases between them. The CDR3 sequence is CASSLSGPEKTYEQYF. CDR3 sequence (DNA): TGTGCCAGCAGCTTATCGGGTCCAGAGAAAACCTACGAGCAGTACTTC.

CDR3 sequence reads: CASSLDDVHEQYF. CDR3 DNA sequence: TGTGCCAGCAGCTTAGATGACGTCCACGAGCAGTACTTC. The J gene is TRBJ2-7, the V gene TRBV11-3; no clear D. V lost 0 bases and J lost 5, with 8 bases in between. The germline V gene encodes CDR1 SGHNT and CDR2 YENEEA. This CDR3 spans 13 amino acids.

The V call is TRBV19, the J call TRBJ1-1, with D hard to call. Germline V gene lookup returns CDR1 LNHDA and CDR2 SQIVND (reference sequence). This CDR3 comprises 15 residues. Between the trimmed V and J ends, which lost 4 bases and 0 bases, there was a span of 12 bases. CDR3 protein: CASSSRGRMNTEAFF. The CDR3 DNA reads as TGTGCCAGTAGTAGCCGGGGAAGGATGAACACTGAAGCTTTCTTT.

The V call is TRBV27, the J call TRBJ2-7; no definite D call. This CDR3 has 13 amino acids. Per germline, CDR1 MNHEY and CDR2 SMNVEV (reference sequence). V was shortened by 6 bases and J by 1 base, with 10 bases between the two germline ends. CDR3 amino acids: CASSPAGSYEQYF. CDR3 sequence (DNA): TGTGCCAGCAGCCCCGCCGGATCCTACGAGCAGTACTTC.

J is TRBJ2-1 and V is TRBV24-1, with TRBD2 matching over 16 bases. CDR3 length equals 16 residues. CDR1 is KGHDR and CDR2 is SFDVKD in the germline V gene. After removal of 4 bases from V and 5 bases from J, the junction contained 1 base not matched to a gene. The CDR3 DNA reads TGTGCCACCAGTGAGGGACTAGCGGGGGGGAACAATGAGCAGTTCTTC. This encodes CATSEGLAGGNNEQFF.

V usage is TRBV19 and J usage is TRBJ1-2; no firm D call. The CDR3 has 13 amino acids. V lost 0 bases to trimming and J lost 14 bases, with 16 bases between them. The germline V gene encodes CDR1 LNHDA and CDR2 SQIVND (reference sequence). The CDR3 DNA sequence: TGTGCCAGTAGTATAGATCCTTGGACGACGGGGACCTTC. Protein: CASSIDPWTTGTF.